The 3 T cell receptor beta chains below all came from one sample that was sequenced in a study of cytomegalovirus exposure and HLA in healthy donors. The PCR ran on 60 Vbeta and 13 Jbeta primers. TCRdb keeps only in-frame clones here, not all; method: immunoSEQ multiplex PCR. The sample holds about 170,000 clones, approximately 67% seen once. The sequencing input was PBMCs. These receptors were obtained from a man aged 40-55 years in good health and CMV-seronegative.

The chain has TRBV6-5 and TRBJ2-7, with 8 bases identical to TRBD1. CDR1 and CDR2 (germline): MNHEY, SVGAGI. This CDR3 contains 15 residues. Unmatched junction bases numbered 12, after V lost 5 bases and J lost 6 bases. CDR3 DNA: TGTGCCAGCAGTGCGGACAGGGTCACAAGGAGCGAGCAGTACTTC. This encodes CASSADRVTRSEQYF.

The chain is built from TRBV4-1 and TRBJ2-5; D is unclear. Germline V gene lookup returns CDR1 MGHRA and CDR2 YSYEKL. The CDR3 has 16 amino acids. V lost 4 bases to trimming and J lost 4 bases, with 19 bases between them. The CDR3 reads CASSPGSALVPETQYF. The CDR3 DNA follows: TGCGCCAGCAGCCCCGGTTCGGCTCTAGTCCCAGAGACCCAGTACTTC.

This clone has more than one count but fewer than ten. V usage is TRBV6-5 and J usage is TRBJ2-7, with D possibly matching TRBD2 (5 bases). Trimming removed 6 bases at V and 3 bases at J, with 15 bases between. The germline V gene encodes CDR1 MNHEY and CDR2 SVGAGI. This CDR3 region has 14 residues. The DNA for the CDR3 is TGTGCCAGCAGACTGGACTGGCAAGACTACGAGCAGTACTTC. It is translated as CASRLDWQDYEQYF.